Presented here are 19 T cell receptor beta chains from one specimen sequenced in a study of CD8+CD57+ T cells in acquired aplastic anemia. Selection for sequencing was limited to patients who had shown CD8+CD57+ cell expansion by flow cytometry. Genomic DNA provided the template from which TCR beta VDJ and CDR3 profiles were obtained. One entry per CDR3 protein results from TCRdb running MiXCR on the reads. The profile shows roughly 200,000 distinct CDR3 sequences, about 62% of them singletons. Sequences were obtained from sorted CD4+, CD8+, or CD8+CD57+ T cells (not recorded which) from PBMCs. These receptors originate from a human donor with aplastic anemia.

The gene calls are TRBV5-4 and TRBJ1-1; D ambiguous. The CDR3 has 16 residues. Per the germline V gene, CDR1 is SGHNT and CDR2 is YYREEE (reference sequence). V dropped 3 bases and J dropped 4 bases, with 19 bases sitting between them. Written as DNA, the CDR3 is TGTGCCAGCAGCTCCGACCGGAACCTAAGAGCCACTGAAGCTTTCTTT. Its translation is CASSSDRNLRATEAFF.

The J gene is TRBJ1-3, the V gene TRBV24-1; D remains unclear. The CDR3 runs 13 residues. Germline CDR1 and CDR2: KGHDR and SFDVKD. Trimming removed 1 base at V and 4 bases at J, with 4 bases between. This CDR3 reads CATSDFRGNTIYF. As DNA, the CDR3 is TGTGCCACCAGTGATTTTAGGGGAAACACCATATATTTT.

The chain couples TRBV7-2 to TRBJ1-1, with D tentatively TRBD1 (5 bases). Between the trimmed V and J ends, which lost 8 bases and 1 base, there was a span of 17 bases. CDR1 is SGHTA, CDR2 FQGNSA, per germline. The CDR3 runs 15 residues. Here the CDR3 DNA reads TGTGCCAGCTCTATAGCCGGGACGGCGAACACTGAAGCTTTCTTT. Protein product: CASSIAGTANTEAFF.

V and J are TRBV2 and TRBJ2-1; D not certain. Trimming took 2 bases from V and 2 from J, leaving 16 bases between them. CDR1 is SNHLY and CDR2 is FYNNEI in the germline V gene. The CDR3 has 17 amino acids. CDR3 DNA sequence: TGTGCCAGCAGTGAATCCGTCATCACTGGGACCTACAATGAGCAGTTCTTC. It codes for CASSESVITGTYNEQFF. The whole variable domain, remainder taken from reference TRBV2 and TRBJ2-1, is EPEVTQTPSHQVTQMGQEVILRCVPISNHLYFYWYRQILGQKVEFLVSFYNNEISEKSEIFDDQFSVERPDGSNFTLKIRSTKLEDSAMYFCASSESVITGTYNEQFFGPGTRLTVL.

The rearrangement links TRBV20-1 to TRBJ2-1, with 8 bases fitting TRBD2. The junction had 11 bases not matched to a gene; V was cut back by 6 bases and J by 4 bases. This CDR3 has 15 residues. Germline lookup yields CDR1 DFQATT and CDR2 SNEGSKA (reference sequence). CDR3 residues: CSAYKRGIPYNEQFF. The CDR3, as DNA: TGCAGTGCATACAAGCGGGGGATTCCTTACAATGAGCAGTTCTTC.

The J gene is TRBJ2-7, the V gene TRBV7-8, with D perhaps matching TRBD2 (5 bases). Germline V gene sequence: CDR1 SGHVS, CDR2 FQNEAQ. The CDR3 is 14 amino acids. V was clipped by 0 bases and J by 3 bases, with 9 bases between them. The CDR3 sequence: CASSLAERFYEQYF. CDR3 nucleotides: TGTGCCAGCAGCTTAGCTGAGCGGTTCTACGAGCAGTACTTC.

This clonotype was counted a few times. V usage is TRBV2 and J usage is TRBJ1-2, with D possibly being TRBD1 (5 bases). The CDR3 has 14 amino acids. The germline gives CDR1 SNHLY, CDR2 FYNNEI. V dropped 6 bases and J dropped 4 bases, with 15 bases sitting between them. This chain's CDR3 is CASRIQQASYGYTF. CDR3 nucleotide sequence: TGTGCCAGCAGAATCCAACAGGCGTCCTATGGCTACACCTTC.

V usage is TRBV6-2 or TRBV6-3 and J usage is TRBJ2-4; possibly TRBD1 for D (5 bases). The CDR3 is made up of 13 amino acids. From germline, CDR1 is MNHEY and CDR2 SVGEGT. V lost 2 bases to trimming and J lost 8 bases, with 10 bases between them. CDR3 protein: CASSYHQGYIQYF. DNA of the CDR3: TGTGCCAGCAGTTACCATCAGGGTTACATTCAGTACTTC.

This clonotype was picked up one time. The V call is TRBV28, the J call TRBJ2-5; a possible D gene is TRBD2 (6 bases). V was shortened by 6 bases and J by 1 base, with 12 bases between the two germline ends. The CDR3 length is 14 residues. Germline loops: CDR1 MDHEN, CDR2 SYDVKM. In DNA, the CDR3 is TGTGCCAGCAGAACGGACTATGCCCAAGAGACCCAGTACTTC. Protein product: CASRTDYAQETQYF.

The V gene is TRBV15, the J gene TRBJ1-1; D is unresolved. The CDR3 spans 14 residues. V was trimmed by 5 bases and J by 6 bases, leaving 16 bases between them. The germline V gene has CDR1 LNHNV and CDR2 YYDKDF (reference sequence). The CDR3, as DNA: TGTGCCACCAGCCGAGGTGTAACAATCGCTGAAGCTTTCTTT. Its translation is CATSRGVTIAEAFF.

V gene TRBV4-1 combines with J gene TRBJ2-7; TRBD2 might be the D (5 bases). Trimming stripped 4 bases from V and 5 bases from J, with 12 bases between. The CDR3 covers 13 residues. Germline V CDR1 and CDR2: MGHRA, YSYEKL. The CDR3: CASSLRGSDEQYF. CDR3 DNA: TGCGCCAGCAGCCTGAGAGGTAGCGACGAGCAGTACTTC.

This clonotype was found a few times. V gene TRBV29-1 combines with J gene TRBJ2-3; 7 bases are a match to TRBD1. Germline trimming cut 5 bases from V and 2 bases from J; bases unmatched to any gene: 7. The CDR3 is made up of 14 amino acids. Germline values: CDR1 SQVTM, CDR2 ANQGSEA. This CDR3 is CSVPGQLLTDTQYF. DNA of the CDR3: TGCAGCGTTCCGGGACAGCTACTCACAGATACGCAGTATTTT.

This clonotype has more than one count but fewer than ten. The V call is TRBV19, the J call TRBJ1-1; D is unresolved. The CDR3 extends over 13 amino acids. V shed 7 bases and J shed 0 bases, with 9 bases lying between them. Germline values: CDR1 LNHDA, CDR2 SQIVND (reference sequence). The CDR3 loop is CASTLVMNTEAFF. The DNA for the CDR3 is TGTGCCAGTACCCTCGTCATGAACACTGAAGCTTTCTTT.

The genes are TRBV12-3 or TRBV12-4 and TRBJ1-1; 7 nucleotides agree with TRBD1. This CDR3 region has 14 residues. V trimming: 6 bases; J trimming: 1 base; junction bases outside the gene matches: 5. The CDR3 DNA is TGTGCCAGCAGGCCCCGGACAGGGAACACTGAAGCTTTCTTT. Encoded protein: CASRPRTGNTEAFF.

Worth noting for this clonotype: The junction shows a germline mismatch at one end, possibly a read error. The chain uses TRBV7-9 and TRBJ1-6; D might be TRBD1 (6 bases). The germline CDR1 and CDR2 sequences are SEHNR and FQNEAQ (reference sequence). This CDR3 comprises 14 residues. The CDR3: CASSFGQNDSPLHF. CDR3 DNA: TGTGCCAGCAGTTTTGGACAGAATGATTCGCCCCTCCACTTT. The variable domain in full, with the rest retrieved from reference TRBV7-9 and TRBJ1-6, is DTGVSQNPRHKITKRGQNVTFRCDPISEHNRLYWYRQTLGQGPEFLTYFQNEAQLEKSRLLSDRFSAERPKGSFSTLEIQRTEQGDSAMYLCASSFGQNDSPLHFGNGTRLTVT.

The V and J genes are TRBV6-5 and TRBJ1-1, with D perhaps matching TRBD1 (6 bases). Per germline, CDR1 MNHEY and CDR2 SVGAGI. This CDR3 region has 16 residues. Trimming stripped 6 bases from V and 0 bases from J, with 17 bases between. The DNA of the CDR3 is TGTGCCAGCAGCGAACAGGGTAAGAAGATGAACACTGAAGCTTTCTTT. Translated: CASSEQGKKMNTEAFF.

This clonotype was detected only a few times. V usage is TRBV6-1 and J usage is TRBJ1-3; D call uncertain. From germline, CDR1 is MNHNS and CDR2 SASEGT. V was trimmed by 7 bases and J by 0 bases, leaving 19 bases between them. CDR3 size: 17 residues. In DNA, the CDR3 is TGTGCCAGCACGCCCCGGGAAAACCCGAGCTCTGGAAACACCATATATTTT. Translated: CASTPRENPSSGNTIYF.

A few counts support this clonotype. It may be a read error: a sequence one base away is much more abundant. This chain connects TRBV7-3 to TRBJ2-2; possibly TRBD1 for D (8 bases). CDR1 and CDR2 (germline): SGHTA, FQGTGA. Trimming took 5 bases from V and 6 from J, leaving 19 bases between them. The CDR3 covers 16 residues. CDR3 coding DNA: TGTGCCAGCAGCGCCACCACAGGGGGGGGGGCCGGGGAGCTGTTTTTT. Translated, it gives CASSATTGGGAGELFF.

About this clonotype: At one of its ends the junction is not consistent with the germline gene, which may arise from a read error. This chain links TRBV9 with TRBJ2-3; D gene unclear. Germline V gene sequence: CDR1 SGDLS, CDR2 YYNGEE. The CDR3 extends over 14 amino acids. CDR3: CASSVAGNTATQYF. The CDR3, as DNA: TGTGCCAGCAGCGTTGCAGGAAACACAGCTACGCAGTATTTT.